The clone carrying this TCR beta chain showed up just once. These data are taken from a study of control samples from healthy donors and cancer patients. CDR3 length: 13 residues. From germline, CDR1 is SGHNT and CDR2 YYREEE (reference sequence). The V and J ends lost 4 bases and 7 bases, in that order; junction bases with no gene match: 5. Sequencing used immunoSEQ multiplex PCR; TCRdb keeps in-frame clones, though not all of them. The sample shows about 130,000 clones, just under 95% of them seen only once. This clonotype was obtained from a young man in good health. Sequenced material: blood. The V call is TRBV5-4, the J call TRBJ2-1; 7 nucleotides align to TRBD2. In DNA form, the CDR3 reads TGTGCCAGCAGCCCCCTCGGGGGGAATGAGCAGTTCTTC. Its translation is CASSPLGGNEQFF.